The 29 T cell receptor beta chains given below trace back to one sample, sequenced in a study of blood T cell repertoires in COVID-19. The repertoire was sequenced with immunoSEQ multiplex PCR; TCRdb's copy has only in-frame clones and lacks some. Among about 28,000 clones listed, around 86% were seen once. What was sequenced was peripheral blood. These receptors were obtained from a human donor in a cohort sampled during active COVID-19.

The V call is TRBV11-3, the J call TRBJ2-3, with no clear D. Deletions cut 6 bases from V and 11 bases from J, with 12 bases between. Germline assignment: CDR1 SGHNT and CDR2 YENEEA. The CDR3 has 11 residues. CDR3 residues: CASSSGYQQYF. The CDR3 coding sequence is TGTGCCAGCAGTTCCGGGTACCAGCAGTATTTT.

The chain links TRBV6-2 or TRBV6-3 to TRBJ2-7; D gene uncertain. V lost 5 bases and J 2 bases, leaving 16 bases between the germline ends. From germline, CDR1 is MNHEY and CDR2 SVGEGT. CDR3 length: 15 amino acids. CDR3 sequence: CASSPSEAPTYEQYF. The CDR3 coding sequence is TGTGCCAGCAGTCCCTCAGAGGCGCCAACCTACGAGCAGTACTTC.

The gene calls are TRBV5-4 and TRBJ2-7, with 7 bases aligning to TRBD2. Trimming at V came to 4 bases and at J to 4 bases, leaving 8 bases not matched to a gene. The CDR3 sequence is 14 residues long. The germline CDR1 and CDR2 sequences are SGHNT and YYREEE (reference sequence). The CDR3 is CASSIDGGGYEQYF. DNA of the CDR3: TGTGCCAGCAGCATCGATGGGGGGGGATACGAGCAGTACTTC.

V and J are TRBV7-2 and TRBJ1-1; D is ambiguous. Trimming took off 3 bases at V and 5 bases at J, with 7 bases between the two ends. Germline CDR1 SGHTA, CDR2 FQGNSA. The CDR3 loop spans 12 amino acids. The CDR3 here is CASSFLWTEAFF. The CDR3 DNA is TGTGCCAGCAGCTTCCTATGGACTGAAGCTTTCTTT. Complete variable domain (other parts from reference TRBV7-2 and TRBJ1-1): GAGVSQSPSNKVTEKGKDVELRCDPISGHTALYWYRQSLGQGLEFLIYFQGNSAPDKSGLPSDRFSAERTGGSVSTLTIQRTQQEDSAVYLCASSFLWTEAFFGQGTRLTVV.

The J gene is TRBJ2-2, the V gene TRBV27, with 7 bases fitting TRBD2. CDR1 and CDR2 (germline): MNHEY, SMNVEV (reference sequence). CDR3 length equals 15 residues. The J segment lost 3 bases and the V segment lost 7 bases, leaving 8 bases of the junction unmatched. The CDR3 sequence is CASNGGGGDTGELFF. The CDR3 coding sequence is TGTGCCAGCAACGGAGGTGGGGGGGACACCGGGGAGCTGTTTTTT.

The chain uses TRBV3-1 (or the pseudogene TRBV3-2) and TRBJ2-5, with 7 bases fitting TRBD2. Germline V lookup: CDR1 LGHDT, CDR2 YNNKEL (reference sequence). Trimming took 1 base from V and 5 from J; bases not matched to a gene: 10. The CDR3 spans 16 residues. The CDR3 nucleotides are TGTGCCAGCAGCCAAGTCCTCATAGCGGGCGTTGAGACCCAGTACTTC. Translating gives CASSQVLIAGVETQYF.

This chain joins TRBV5-6 and TRBJ2-7, with a possible D match to TRBD1 (5 bases). The CDR3 has 14 residues. Germline V gene data show CDR1 as SGHDT and CDR2 as YYEEEE. V shed 7 bases and J shed 3 bases, with 17 bases lying between them. The CDR3 coding sequence is TGTGCCAGCGCCCGGTGGGGCCCTAACTACGAGCAGTACTTC. Encoded protein: CASARWGPNYEQYF.

The chain is built from TRBV19 and TRBJ2-2, with D perhaps TRBD2 (6 bases). Germline V gene sequence: CDR1 LNHDA, CDR2 SQIVND (reference sequence). The CDR3 is 13 amino acids. The CDR3 sequence: CAIREWNTGELFF. In DNA, the CDR3 is TGTGCAATTCGGGAGTGGAACACCGGGGAGCTGTTTTTT.

The chain couples TRBV7-9 to TRBJ2-5, with D maybe TRBD1 (6 bases). V dropped 4 bases and J dropped 7 bases, with 19 bases sitting between them. This CDR3 region has 15 residues. CDR1 is SEHNR, CDR2 FQNEAQ, per germline (reference sequence). CDR3 nucleotides: TGTGCCAGCAGCTCCCCCAGTGGGGGCAAGAGGACCCAGTACTTC. Translated: CASSSPSGGKRTQYF.

The chain employs TRBV6-5 and TRBJ2-7; TRBD2 aligns across 7 bases. The J segment lost 3 bases and the V segment lost 6 bases, leaving 5 bases of the junction unmatched. Germline V lookup: CDR1 MNHEY, CDR2 SVGAGI. This CDR3 has 13 amino acids. The CDR3 DNA reads TGTGCCAGCAGACCCCCGGGGGGCTACGAGCAGTACTTC. Translating gives CASRPPGGYEQYF.

The chain links TRBV6-6 to TRBJ1-6; TRBD1 agrees at 9 bases. The CDR3 is 16 amino acids. V gave up 7 bases and J gave up 2 bases; unmatched junction bases: 6. Germline V CDR1 and CDR2: MNHNY, SVGAGI (reference sequence). DNA for the CDR3: TGTGCCAGCAACCGCCGGGACAGGGCCTATAATTCACCCCTCCACTTT. This encodes CASNRRDRAYNSPLHF.

This rearrangement joins TRBV18 to TRBJ1-2, with 7 bases identical to TRBD1. Germline V gives CDR1 KGHSH, CDR2 LQKENI. Trimming cost V 4 bases and J 6 bases; bases outside gene matches: 5. The CDR3 is 13 amino acids. Here the CDR3 reads CASSQTQGDGYTF. The CDR3 region has the DNA TGTGCCAGCTCACAAACCCAGGGGGATGGCTACACCTTC.

The chain couples TRBV19 to TRBJ2-6; TRBD2 is a possible D gene (5 bases). CDR3 length: 18 residues. Germline V gives CDR1 LNHDA, CDR2 SQIVND (reference sequence). Trimming pared 7 bases from V and 4 bases from J, leaving 23 bases between. The DNA for the CDR3 is TGTGCCAGTATTGGGTACGGTGGAGGTCTAGGGGGGGCCAACGTCCTGACTTTC. It specifies CASIGYGGGLGGANVLTF.

V gene TRBV4-1 combines with J gene TRBJ2-7; TRBD1 agrees at 7 bases. The CDR3 is made up of 18 amino acids. Germline trimming cut 0 bases from V and 7 bases from J; bases unmatched to any gene: 18. Germline V gene lookup returns CDR1 MGHRA and CDR2 YSYEKL. The CDR3 nucleotides are TGCGCCAGCAGCCAAGACGCTGGGTGGGGAACAGGGGTTAGAGAGCAGTACTTC. Residues: CASSQDAGWGTGVREQYF.

J is TRBJ2-7 and V is TRBV7-2; D possibly corresponds to TRBD1 (5 bases). This CDR3 contains 13 residues. V lost 3 bases and J 6 bases, leaving 12 bases between the germline ends. Per the germline V gene, CDR1 is SGHTA and CDR2 is FQGNSA. The CDR3 bases are TGTGCCAGCAGCTTTGACAGAAGATCCGAGCAGTACTTC. It translates to CASSFDRRSEQYF.

This clone came up once. This chain links TRBV19 with TRBJ1-5; the D gene is possibly TRBD1 (6 bases). The CDR3 is 15 residues long. The V end lost 1 base, the J end lost 2 bases, and 9 bases lay between the germline ends. Germline V gene data show CDR1 as LNHDA and CDR2 as SQIVND (reference sequence). The CDR3, as DNA: TGTGCCAGTAGTATAGGGGGGCTTGGCAATCAGCCCCAGCATTTT. It yields the protein CASSIGGLGNQPQHF.

J is TRBJ1-1 and V is TRBV6-2 or TRBV6-3, with D possibly being TRBD1 (5 bases). Germline CDR1 reads MNHEY; CDR2 reads SVGEGT. CDR3 length: 16 amino acids. V lost 3 bases and J lost 1, with 15 bases in between. CDR3 in amino acids: CASSYESGGANTEAFF. CDR3 sequence (DNA): TGTGCCAGCAGTTATGAATCGGGAGGGGCGAACACTGAAGCTTTCTTT.

DNA for the CDR3: TGTGCCAGCAGCCCGACAGGTCTTTTAGATACGCAGTATTTT. It specifies CASSPTGLLDTQYF. The chain links TRBV6-5 to TRBJ2-3; tentative D call: TRBD1 (6 bases). Germline-derived CDR1 and CDR2 are MNHEY and SVGAGI. The CDR3 totals 14 residues. Trimming stripped 6 bases from V and 5 bases from J, with 15 bases between.

The J gene is TRBJ1-2, the V gene TRBV5-1; 10 bases fit TRBD1. Germline-derived CDR1 and CDR2 are SGHRS and YFSETQ. This CDR3 spans 19 amino acids. With 4 bases clipped from V and 5 bases from J, the junction kept 20 bases outside the gene matches. The CDR3 reads CASSPAFSRQGAVGYGYTF. The CDR3 DNA sequence: TGCGCCAGCAGCCCCGCGTTCTCGAGACAGGGGGCAGTCGGGTATGGCTACACCTTC. Based on the CDR3 plus reference TRBV5-1 and TRBJ1-2, the full variable domain is KAGVTQTPRYLIKTRGQQVTLSCSPISGHRSVSWYQQTPGQGLQFLFEYFSETQRNKGNFPGRFSGRQFSNSRSEMNVSTLELGDSALYLCASSPAFSRQGAVGYGYTFGSGTRLTVV.

This sequence joins TRBV4-1 and TRBJ2-7, with a weak D call TRBD1 (8 bases). V lost 0 bases and J 6 bases, leaving 21 bases between the germline ends. The germline gives CDR1 MGHRA, CDR2 YSYEKL. The CDR3 is 17 amino acids. The chain's CDR3 is CASSQEADTGGVGEQYF. As DNA, the CDR3 is TGCGCCAGCAGCCAAGAAGCGGACACAGGGGGGGTAGGCGAGCAGTACTTC.

V is TRBV18 and J is TRBJ2-7; 9 nucleotides agree with TRBD1. J was trimmed by 4 bases and V by 2 bases; bases with no gene match: 3. The CDR3 spans 14 residues. Germline V gene lookup returns CDR1 KGHSH and CDR2 LQKENI. The CDR3 coding sequence is TGTGCCAGCTCACCAGAGACAGGGGGGTACGAGCAGTACTTC. This sequence encodes CASSPETGGYEQYF. Using reference TRBV18 and TRBJ2-7 for the parts outside the CDR3, the full variable domain is NAGVMQNPRHLVRRRGQEARLRCSPMKGHSHVYWYRQLPEEGLKFMVYLQKENIIDESGMPKERFSAEFPKEGPSILRIQQVVRGDSAAYFCASSPETGGYEQYFGPGTRLTVT.

This clone was observed a handful of times. The V call is TRBV7-9, the J call TRBJ2-2; 8 bases match TRBD2. The CDR3 covers 18 residues. Trimming cost V 5 bases and J 2 bases; bases outside gene matches: 13. Per the germline V gene, CDR1 is SEHNR and CDR2 is FQNEAQ (reference sequence). Here the CDR3 reads CASSPPKSGGYNTGELFF. The DNA for the CDR3 is TGTGCCAGCAGCCCCCCGAAAAGCGGGGGCTACAACACCGGGGAGCTGTTTTTT.

This chain connects TRBV7-2 to TRBJ2-3; 11 bases are a match to TRBD2. The V segment lost 2 bases and the J segment 14 bases; nucleotides outside the gene matches: 9. CDR1 is SGHTA, CDR2 FQGNSA, per germline. The CDR3 is 14 amino acids. In DNA, the CDR3 is TGTGCCAGCAGCTTAATTAGCGGGGGGGGCGGGCTGTATTTT. It encodes CASSLISGGGGLYF. Full variable domain (outside the CDR3, taken from reference TRBV7-2 and TRBJ2-3): GAGVSQSPSNKVTEKGKDVELRCDPISGHTALYWYRQSLGQGLEFLIYFQGNSAPDKSGLPSDRFSAERTGGSVSTLTIQRTQQEDSAVYLCASSLISGGGGLYFGPGTRLTVL.

This chain uses TRBV5-1 with TRBJ1-4, with D possibly matching TRBD1 (5 bases). The germline CDR1 and CDR2 sequences are SGHRS and YFSETQ. The CDR3 sequence is 15 residues long. V lost 6 bases to trimming and J lost 6 bases, with 18 bases between them. CDR3 in DNA: TGCGCCAGCAAGGCCGTACAGGTAGAGGATGAAAAACTGTTTTTT. It translates to CASKAVQVEDEKLFF.

A single count supports this clone. V gene TRBV19 combines with J gene TRBJ1-6, with 7 bases matching TRBD1. CDR3 size: 19 residues. Germline V gives CDR1 LNHDA, CDR2 SQIVND (reference sequence). V gave up 4 bases and J gave up 6 bases; unmatched junction bases: 18. Here the CDR3 reads CASSSMTPWTTGINSPLHF. CDR3 bases: TGTGCCAGTAGTAGTATGACCCCCTGGACGACAGGGATTAATTCACCCCTCCACTTT.

The chain links TRBV10-3 to TRBJ1-5; tentatively, D is TRBD1 (6 bases). CDR1 is ENHRY and CDR2 is SYGVKD in the germline V gene. The CDR3 totals 15 residues. V lost 4 bases and J 0 bases, leaving 10 bases between the germline ends. CDR3 bases: TGTGCCATCAGTGGGACAGACTATAGCAATCAGCCCCAGCATTTT. It yields the protein CAISGTDYSNQPQHF.

The gene calls are TRBV9 and TRBJ1-2; TRBD1 is a possible D gene (5 bases). The length of the CDR3 is 15 residues. Germline CDR1 reads SGDLS; CDR2 reads YYNGEE. The ends were cut back, 0 bases at V and 3 bases at J, with 12 bases in the middle. This chain's CDR3 is CASSVATGGDYGYTF. CDR3 bases: TGTGCCAGCAGCGTAGCGACGGGAGGGGACTATGGCTACACCTTC.

The V gene is TRBV9, the J gene TRBJ2-6, with TRBD1 matching over 8 bases. Germline V gives CDR1 SGDLS, CDR2 YYNGEE. The CDR3 is 16 residues long. V was clipped by 2 bases and J by 0 bases; unmatched bases: 1. CDR3 nucleotides: TGTGCCAGCAGCGTGGACAGGGTCTCTGGGGCCAACGTCCTGACTTTC. Translating gives CASSVDRVSGANVLTF.

The chain combines TRBV4-2 with TRBJ2-3; 8 nucleotides align to TRBD2. After removal of 0 bases from V and 1 base from J, the junction contained 15 bases not matched to a gene. Germline V CDR1 and CDR2: LGHNA, YNFKEQ. This CDR3 is built from 20 residues. The CDR3 coding sequence is TGTGCCAGCAGCCAAGATGGGCAGGGACTAGGACCCTCGGGCACAGATACGCAGTATTTT. Its protein is CASSQDGQGLGPSGTDTQYF.